The 18 T cell receptor beta chains below all came from one sample that was sequenced in a study of T cells in Graves' hyperthyroidism and ophthalmopathy. The TCR beta CDR3 regions underwent amplification using RNA transcripts as the source. A first-round RT-PCR of the TCR CDR3 used the HTBI primer set. Using its own MiXCR run on the multiplex PCR reads, TCRdb lists one record per CDR3 protein. The data show some 490,000 distinct CDR3 sequences, 16% seen once. The sequencing input was blood. The receptor source for this set is a woman aged 30 to 39 with Graves' ophthalmopathy.

Concerning this clonotype: At one end, the junction sequence differs from germline, possibly due to a read error. The genes are TRBV5-1 and TRBJ2-5, with 9 bases identical to TRBD1. The germline gives CDR1 SGHRS, CDR2 YFSETQ. CDR3 size: 16 residues. This CDR3 is CTSSLEGTNRGLLLYF. Written as DNA, the CDR3 is TGCACCAGCAGCTTGGAAGGGACGAACAGGGGGCTATTGTTGTACTTC.

This rearrangement joins TRBV7-8 to TRBJ1-2, with 7 bases fitting TRBD1. After removal of 3 bases from V and 4 bases from J, the junction contained 5 bases not matched to a gene. Germline loops: CDR1 SGHVS, CDR2 FQNEAQ. The length of the CDR3 is 14 residues. CDR3 region: CASSLTGSVYGYTF. CDR3 DNA sequence: TGTGCCAGCAGCTTGACAGGGTCGGTCTATGGCTACACCTTC.

This sequence joins TRBV2 and TRBJ2-1, with a tentative D call TRBD2 (6 bases). V shed 1 base and J shed 0 bases, with 13 bases lying between them. The CDR3 covers 17 residues. Germline V gene lookup returns CDR1 SNHLY and CDR2 FYNNEI. Here the CDR3 reads CASSEGGTFFSYNEQFF. The CDR3 DNA follows: TGTGCCAGCAGTGAAGGAGGGACTTTCTTCTCCTACAATGAGCAGTTCTTC.

This clonotype was detected many times. The rearrangement links TRBV7-2 to TRBJ1-1; no definite D call. V lost 5 bases to trimming and J lost 8 bases, with 12 bases between them. This CDR3 region has 12 residues. Germline-derived CDR1 and CDR2 are SGHTA and FQGNSA. The CDR3 bases are TGTGCCAGCAGCCCTTTCGGCAGGGAAGCTTTCTTT. Its translation is CASSPFGREAFF.

This clonotype was picked up many times. This chain connects TRBV20-1 to TRBJ2-3; D remains unclear. V dropped 6 bases and J dropped 0 bases, with 13 bases sitting between them. This CDR3 spans 14 amino acids. Germline V gene data show CDR1 as DFQATT and CDR2 as SNEGSKA (reference sequence). The CDR3 reads CSARTVDSTDTQYF. The CDR3 DNA reads TGCAGTGCGAGGACGGTGGATAGCACAGATACGCAGTATTTT.

This clonotype was found many times. V is TRBV5-8 and J is TRBJ2-5; 7 positions match TRBD1. CDR3 length equals 15 residues. Per the germline V gene, CDR1 is SGHTS and CDR2 is YDEGEE. With 2 bases clipped from V and 4 bases from J, the junction kept 8 bases outside the gene matches. The CDR3 coding sequence is TGTGCCAGCAGCTTTCAGGACCGACAGGGAGAGACCCAGTACTTC. It translates to CASSFQDRQGETQYF.

Ten or more counts support this clonotype. Here the CDR3 reads CASSFRVGGPSTDTQYF. The CDR3 DNA follows: TGTGCCAGCAGCTTTAGGGTCGGGGGCCCTAGCACAGATACGCAGTATTTT. The chain recombines TRBV11-3 with TRBJ2-3; either TRBD1 or TRBD2 may supply D (6 bases each). V shed 3 bases and J shed 0 bases, with 16 bases lying between them. Germline V lookup: CDR1 SGHNT, CDR2 YENEEA. The CDR3 extends over 17 amino acids.

The chain has TRBV28 and TRBJ1-2; D call uncertain. CDR1 is MDHEN and CDR2 is SYDVKM in the germline V gene. This CDR3 has 14 residues. The germline V and J ends were trimmed by 3 bases and 5 bases, with 13 bases remaining between them. CDR3 bases: TGTGCCAGCAGTTTGAGTGGAATCGGATATGGCTACACCTTC. Translated, it gives CASSLSGIGYGYTF.

Only a few counts were recorded for this clonotype. V usage is TRBV24-1 and J usage is TRBJ1-1; 11 bases map to TRBD1. CDR1 KGHDR and CDR2 SFDVKD come from the germline V gene. The CDR3 runs to 13 residues. The junction had 1 base not matched to a gene; V was cut back by 7 bases and J by 4 bases. The CDR3 reads CATRGQGGTEAFF. CDR3 DNA: TGTGCCACCAGGGGACAGGGGGGCACTGAAGCTTTCTTT.

This clonotype has a count of ten or more. The chain couples TRBV11-2 to TRBJ1-6; no clear D gene. Germline V gene sequence: CDR1 SGHAT, CDR2 FQNNGV. CDR3 size: 19 residues. V lost 5 bases and J 6 bases, leaving 26 bases between the germline ends. The CDR3 nucleotides read TGTGCCAGCAGCCAAGATAGCCACGGGGTTAGCCAGCTTAATTCACCCCTCCACTTT. Protein sequence: CASSQDSHGVSQLNSPLHF.

This clonotype was counted many times. The genes are TRBV20-1 and TRBJ2-2; no definite D call. V lost 6 bases and J 6 bases, leaving 11 bases between the germline ends. The CDR3 totals 12 residues. Germline CDR1 DFQATT, CDR2 SNEGSKA (reference sequence). In nucleotides, the CDR3 is TGCAGTGCACCCCGGACCTCCGGGGAGCTGTTTTTT. It encodes CSAPRTSGELFF.

Many counts were recorded for this clonotype. The chain recombines TRBV7-2 with TRBJ2-5; D gene unclear. V was trimmed by 5 bases and J by 3 bases, leaving 10 bases between them. CDR3 length: 13 residues. Germline CDR1 reads SGHTA; CDR2 reads FQGNSA. CDR3 protein: CASSPRPKETQYF. The CDR3 region has the DNA TGTGCCAGCAGCCCGAGGCCGAAAGAGACCCAGTACTTC. Based on the CDR3 plus reference TRBV7-2 and TRBJ2-5, the full variable domain is GAGVSQSPSNKVTEKGKDVELRCDPISGHTALYWYRQSLGQGLEFLIYFQGNSAPDKSGLPSDRFSAERTGGSVSTLTIQRTQQEDSAVYLCASSPRPKETQYFGPGTRLLVL.

This clonotype was found many times. The V and J genes are TRBV11-2 and TRBJ1-2; unclear D gene. V was clipped by 5 bases and J by 2 bases, with 12 bases between them. CDR3 size: 14 residues. Germline V lookup: CDR1 SGHAT, CDR2 FQNNGV. CDR3 nucleotide sequence: TGTGCCAGCAGCCTGTCGGGGTGGAACTATGGCTACACCTTC. This gives the protein CASSLSGWNYGYTF.

This clonotype was counted ten times or more. V is TRBV3-1 and J is TRBJ2-1; 8 nucleotides match TRBD2. V shed 1 base and J 15 bases; nucleotides not matched to a gene: 8. This CDR3 is built from 13 residues. Germline V gene sequence: CDR1 LGHDT, CDR2 YNNKEL (reference sequence). The CDR3 here is CASSQGGAGGWFF. CDR3 bases: TGTGCCAGCAGCCAAGGAGGTGCGGGAGGTTGGTTCTTC.

This clonotype was seen a handful of times. The chain uses TRBV11-2 and TRBJ2-2, with D tentatively TRBD1 or TRBD2 (5 bases each). The germline V gene has CDR1 SGHAT and CDR2 FQNNGV. The length of the CDR3 is 14 residues. Trimming shortened V by 4 bases and J by 5 bases, and 11 bases separated the two germline ends. CDR3 residues: CASSSDWGTGELFF. For the CDR3, the DNA is TGTGCCAGCAGCTCAGATTGGGGGACCGGGGAGCTGTTTTTT.

This clonotype was observed at least ten times. The J gene is TRBJ2-7, the V gene TRBV5-4; D call uncertain. The germline CDR1 and CDR2 sequences are SGHNT and YYREEE (reference sequence). CDR3 length: 13 residues. The ends were cut back, 4 bases at V and 6 bases at J, with 14 bases in the middle. CDR3 amino acids: CASSPEGLGEQYF. Here the CDR3 DNA reads TGTGCCAGCAGCCCGGAAGGGTTAGGCGAGCAGTACTTC.

In its sample, this clonotype was seen many times. The CDR3 region is CASRTGTSGRANEQFF. The DNA of the CDR3 is TGTGCCAGCAGGACCGGGACTAGCGGGAGGGCCAATGAGCAGTTCTTC. The chain recombines TRBV12-3 or TRBV12-4 with TRBJ2-1; 16 bases align to TRBD2. The CDR3 is 16 amino acids. The junction had 5 bases not matched to a gene; V was cut back by 6 bases and J by 6 bases.

This clonotype was seen many times. The chain employs TRBV5-1 and TRBJ1-3; D remains unclear. Germline V gene lookup returns CDR1 SGHRS and CDR2 YFSETQ. The CDR3 is made up of 17 amino acids. V lost 0 bases, J lost 0 bases, and 13 bases lay in between. The CDR3 coding sequence is TGCGCCAGCAGCTTGGTTTCCACGCGTACCTCTGGAAACACCATATATTTT. Its translation is CASSLVSTRTSGNTIYF.